The TCR beta chain described here comes from a study of identical twins. The study's findings and limits: Memory repertoires showed no such pattern, whereas abundant cord blood beta clonotypes carried fewer insertions.

MiXCR was run by TCRdb on the 5' RACE reads, yielding one entry per CDR3 protein. Counted here are some 1,700,000 distinct CDR3 sequences, around 33% occurring once; the ten biggest clones make up 0.25% to 0.3%. This clonotype has more than one count but fewer than ten. The target antigen is unknown. Healthy Caucasians were all of the donors. The CDR3 is 18 residues long. V trimming: 4 bases; J trimming: 2 bases; junction bases outside the gene matches: 9. In germline, CDR1 is KGHDR, CDR2 SFDVKD. The chain uses TRBV24-1 and TRBJ2-1; the match to TRBD2 covers 11 bases. Sequences were obtained from cord blood. The TCR comes from a newborn girl in good health. This CDR3 reads CATSEPTSGSGTYNEQFF. The CDR3 region has the DNA TGTGCCACCAGTGAGCCAACTAGCGGGAGTGGTACCTACAATGAGCAGTTCTTC.